These 12 T cell receptor beta chains came from one sample sequenced in a study of blood T cell repertoires in COVID-19 (dated by TCRdb to the early 2020s). The protocol used for the library was the immunoSEQ multiplex PCR assay. TCRdb carries this immuneACCESS record with in-frame sequences only. Its versions omit some clonotypes, under half of them owing to an unresolved V gene in the studies checked, with the rest unexplained. The sample records just under 150,000 clones, 84% of which are singletons. The ten biggest clones cover roughly 4.8% of the sample. Sequencing used peripheral blood. The receptors originated from a human donor in a cohort sampled during active COVID-19.

The J gene is TRBJ1-5, the V gene TRBV30, with unresolved D. Germline V CDR1 and CDR2: GTSNPN, SVGIG (reference sequence). CDR3 size: 14 residues. The V and J ends lost 1 base and 0 bases respectively, with 7 bases between them. In DNA form, the CDR3 reads TGTGCCTGGAGTGAGAGGGATAGCAATCAGCCCCAGCATTTT. It is translated as CAWSERDSNQPQHF.

V usage is TRBV11-2 and J usage is TRBJ1-1; D unclear. Germline-derived CDR1 and CDR2 are SGHAT and FQNNGV. The CDR3 runs to 13 residues. V was trimmed by 5 bases and J by 8 bases, leaving 15 bases between them. In DNA, the CDR3 is TGTGCCAGCAGCACAAGGCGGGAGGGAGAAGCTTTCTTT. As protein: CASSTRREGEAFF.

This chain joins TRBV5-4 and TRBJ1-1; 7 bases fit TRBD1. Germline V gene data show CDR1 as SGHNT and CDR2 as YYREEE (reference sequence). V lost 3 bases and J lost 7; bases outside the gene matches: 9. The CDR3 is 14 residues long. The CDR3 bases are TGTGCCAGCAGCTCCTACGACAGGGTCGGTGAAGCTTTCTTT. Translated, it gives CASSSYDRVGEAFF.

The rearrangement joins TRBV19 to TRBJ2-2; TRBD2 matches 8 bases. V lost 6 bases, J lost 7 bases, and 13 bases stayed unmatched. The CDR3 spans 16 residues. Per germline, CDR1 LNHDA and CDR2 SQIVND (reference sequence). The CDR3 bases are TGTGCCAGTAGATCCGATTTCGGGACTAGTAACGGGGAGCTGTTTTTT. This translates into CASRSDFGTSNGELFF.

The CDR3 loop is CASSSGTKLSNYGYTF. CDR3 nucleotides: TGTGCCAGCAGTTCCGGGACAAAACTTTCTAACTATGGCTACACCTTC. The chain carries TRBV28 and TRBJ1-2, with D perhaps TRBD1 (6 bases). Trimming left V 4 bases short and J 0 bases short, with 15 bases between. CDR3 length: 16 residues. CDR1 is MDHEN and CDR2 is SYDVKM in the germline V gene.

The chain recombines TRBV3-1 (or the pseudogene TRBV3-2) with TRBJ2-7, with D maybe TRBD2 (5 bases). The V gene lost 1 base and the J gene lost 3 bases, with 10 bases spanning the gap. In germline, CDR1 is LGHDT, CDR2 YNNKEL (reference sequence). This CDR3 contains 14 residues. For the CDR3, the DNA is TGTGCCAGCAGCCAAGCGGCGGGCAGCTACGAGCAGTACGTC. Protein sequence: CASSQAAGSYEQYV.

The V call is TRBV7-8, the J call TRBJ2-7; 8 nucleotides agree with TRBD1. The J segment lost 9 bases and the V segment lost 4 bases, leaving 14 bases of the junction unmatched. Germline V gene lookup returns CDR1 SGHVS and CDR2 FQNEAQ. The CDR3 sequence is 15 residues long. The CDR3 bases are TGTGCCAGCAGCTCCACCGGACAGGGAGGTTCATTGCAGTACGTC. This codes for CASSSTGQGGSLQYV.

This chain joins TRBV3-1 (or the pseudogene TRBV3-2) and TRBJ2-7, with TRBD1 matching over 9 bases. Germline values: CDR1 LGHDT, CDR2 YNNKEL (reference sequence). The CDR3 contains 15 residues. The V gene end was trimmed by 3 bases and the J gene end by 5 bases; junction bases not matched to a gene: 8. The CDR3 DNA follows: TGTGCCAGCAGCCAGTGGGGACAGGGAAGCAACGAGCAGTACTTC. Its translation: CASSQWGQGSNEQYF.

The chain carries TRBV13 and TRBJ2-7; TRBD1 matches 9 bases. Trimming removed 5 bases from V and 2 bases from J; junction bases left unmatched: 13. Germline V gives CDR1 PRHDT, CDR2 FYEKMQ (reference sequence). The CDR3 length is 17 residues. The CDR3: CASSAGSRDREAYEQYF. CDR3 coding DNA: TGTGCCAGCAGCGCGGGATCCCGGGACAGGGAAGCCTACGAGCAGTACTTC. Variable domain in full (rest from reference TRBV13 and TRBJ2-7): AAGVIQSPRHLIKEKRETATLKCYPIPRHDTVYWYQQGPGQDPQFLISFYEKMQSDKGSIPDRFSAQQFSDYHSELNMSSLELGDSALYFCASSAGSRDREAYEQYFGPGTRLTVT.

The V gene is TRBV9, the J gene TRBJ2-7, with 8 bases that match TRBD1. Trimming cost V 3 bases and J 6 bases; bases outside gene matches: 5. The CDR3 extends over 13 amino acids. CDR1 is SGDLS and CDR2 is YYNGEE in the germline V gene. The CDR3 here is CASSGPGQGEQYF. CDR3 bases: TGTGCCAGCAGCGGGCCAGGACAGGGCGAGCAGTACTTC.

This chain uses TRBV5-6 with TRBJ1-2, with D perhaps matching TRBD1 (6 bases). Deletions cut 2 bases from V and 7 bases from J, with 12 bases between. The CDR3 has 13 amino acids. Germline V gene sequence: CDR1 SGHDT, CDR2 YYEEEE. CDR3 sequence reads: CASSFKGVGGYTF. The CDR3 bases are TGTGCCAGCAGCTTCAAGGGGGTTGGTGGCTACACCTTC.

This clone was seen a handful of times. The chain is built from TRBV19 and TRBJ2-7; D possibly corresponds to TRBD1 (6 bases). Germline V gene lookup returns CDR1 LNHDA and CDR2 SQIVND (reference sequence). The CDR3 is made up of 12 amino acids. The CDR3 DNA reads TGTGCCAGTAGTAGGCAAACTCGGGACAACCACGTC. It encodes CASSRQTRDNHV.